Following are 19 T cell receptor beta chains from one sample sequenced in a study of early T cells in non-severe SARS-CoV-2 infection. From the 5' RACE reads, TCRdb called clonotypes with MiXCR, one entry per CDR3 protein. Among 55,000 to 65,000 distinct CDR3 sequences listed, approximately 16% were seen once. The specimen was whole blood, collected at baseline. Every receptor here comes from an adult who was a healthcare worker with PCR-confirmed SARS-CoV-2 infection or an uninfected control (not recorded which).

The V and J genes are TRBV2 and TRBJ1-3; no clear D gene. Germline V lookup: CDR1 SNHLY, CDR2 FYNNEI. This CDR3 has 14 residues. Trimming took 3 bases from V and 3 from J, leaving 9 bases between them. Written as DNA, the CDR3 is TGTGCCAGCAGTGACAGGCCTAGTGGAAACACCATATATTTT. Translation gives CASSDRPSGNTIYF. The variable domain in full, with the rest retrieved from reference TRBV2 and TRBJ1-3, is EPEVTQTPSHQVTQMGQEVILRCVPISNHLYFYWYRQILGQKVEFLVSFYNNEISEKSEIFDDQFSVERPDGSNFTLKIRSTKLEDSAMYFCASSDRPSGNTIYFGEGSWLTVV.

The chain is built from TRBV29-1 and TRBJ2-5, with TRBD1 identical over 8 bases. Per germline, CDR1 SQVTM and CDR2 ANQGSEA. The V gene end was trimmed by 3 bases and the J gene end by 5 bases; junction bases not matched to a gene: 8. The CDR3 extends over 14 amino acids. DNA of the CDR3: TGCAGCGTTGACTCCCCAGGGGGCTGGGAGACCCAGTACTTC. Amino acids: CSVDSPGGWETQYF. Full variable domain (missing parts from reference TRBV29-1 and TRBJ2-5): SAVISQKPSRDICQRGTSLTIQCQVDSQVTMMFWYRQQPGQSLTLIATANQGSEATYESGFVIDKFPISRPNLTFSTLTVSNMSPEDSSIYLCSVDSPGGWETQYFGPGTRLLVL.

The V call is TRBV28, the J call TRBJ2-1; 7 positions match TRBD2. V shed 2 bases and J 5 bases; nucleotides not matched to a gene: 3. Germline V CDR1 and CDR2: MDHEN, SYDVKM. The CDR3 is 14 residues long. This CDR3 is CASSLPSGNNEQFF. Here the CDR3 DNA reads TGTGCCAGCAGTTTACCTAGCGGAAACAATGAGCAGTTCTTC.

The sample holds many counts of this clonotype. This chain uses TRBV4-2 with TRBJ2-3; TRBD1 agrees at 9 bases. Germline V CDR1 and CDR2: LGHNA, YNFKEQ. With V trimmed by 2 bases and J by 4 bases, 7 bases remained unmatched. This CDR3 comprises 16 residues. This CDR3 reads CASSQLGQGFADTQYF. CDR3 DNA: TGTGCCAGCAGCCAATTAGGACAGGGGTTCGCAGATACGCAGTATTTT.

The V and J genes are TRBV12-5 and TRBJ2-1; TRBD2 matches at 9 bases. The germline CDR1 and CDR2 sequences are LGHNT and FRNRAP. CDR3 size: 15 residues. The trim removed 7 bases at V and 5 bases at J, leaving 9 bases unmatched. The CDR3 sequence is CASATGLALNNEQFF. CDR3 nucleotide sequence: TGTGCTAGTGCCACAGGACTAGCGCTGAACAATGAGCAGTTCTTC.

This clonotype was seen more than once but under ten times. J is TRBJ2-1 and V is TRBV11-2; D unclear. The CDR3 is 11 residues long. V lost 8 bases and J lost 12, with 14 bases in between. Germline CDR1 reads SGHAT; CDR2 reads FQNNGV. Here the CDR3 reads CASSPNEVQFF. CDR3 nucleotides: TGTGCCAGCTCCCCGAATGAAGTGCAGTTCTTC.

In its sample, this clonotype was seen a few times. The chain is built from TRBV28 and TRBJ2-2; 8 nucleotides agree with TRBD1. V lost 4 bases to trimming and J lost 0 bases; unmatched junction nucleotides: 4. The CDR3 totals 16 residues. CDR1 is MDHEN and CDR2 is SYDVKM in the germline V gene. CDR3 protein: CASSSTGGTNTGELFF. The CDR3 DNA reads as TGTGCCAGCAGTTCTACAGGGGGTACGAACACCGGGGAGCTGTTTTTT.

The V call is TRBV20-1, the J call TRBJ2-5, with D possibly TRBD1 on 5 matching bases. CDR1 and CDR2 (germline): DFQATT, SNEGSKA (reference sequence). The ends were cut back, 3 bases at V and 4 bases at J, with 12 bases in the middle. The CDR3 runs to 13 residues. CDR3 DNA: TGCAGTGCTAGTAGCAGGGTCGGAGAGACCCAGTACTTC. This translates into CSASSRVGETQYF.

This clonotype was detected many times. CDR3 loop: CASKRDGRSYEQYF. The DNA of the CDR3 is TGTGCCAGTAAGAGGGATGGGCGCTCCTACGAGCAGTACTTC. The chain couples TRBV27 to TRBJ2-7; a possible D gene is TRBD2 (5 bases). The CDR3 is 14 residues long. The germline V gene encodes CDR1 MNHEY and CDR2 SMNVEV (reference sequence). V gave up 9 bases and J gave up 0 bases, with 15 bases separating them.

This clonotype was picked up a small number of times. V gene TRBV28 combines with J gene TRBJ2-7; TRBD2 matches 10 bases. Germline CDR1 MDHEN, CDR2 SYDVKM. CDR3 length: 16 residues. The junction had 10 bases not matched to a gene; V was cut back by 6 bases and J by 2 bases. CDR3 sequence (DNA): TGTGCCAGCAGCCTAGCTAGCGGGAGCCAAACCTACGAGCAGTACTTC. Translated: CASSLASGSQTYEQYF.

The rearrangement links TRBV19 to TRBJ2-7; TRBD1 might be the D (6 bases). Trimming cost V 4 bases and J 1 base, with 8 bases left between them. The CDR3 has 13 amino acids. Looked up from germline, CDR1 is LNHDA and CDR2 is SQIVND (reference sequence). The CDR3 sequence is CASSTDSSYEQYF. DNA for the CDR3: TGTGCCAGTAGTACGGACAGTTCCTACGAGCAGTACTTC.

This clonotype was observed a handful of times. The conserved phenylalanine or tryptophan normally closing the CDR3 is absent here, so this likely arose from a read error. It is unclear where the CDR3 begins or ends on the DNA, so no DNA is shown, and the CDR3 is as TCRdb lists it. V gene TRBV10-1 combines with J gene TRBJ2-7; the table's D call of TRBD1 was not tested on the DNA. Germline V lookup: CDR1 WNHNN, CDR2 SYGVQD (reference sequence). The CDR3 is 8 amino acids long, termini counted. This CDR3 reads CASSPGRL.

V usage is TRBV20-1 and J usage is TRBJ2-3, with 7 positions matching TRBD1. Trimming removed 0 bases from V and 1 base from J; junction bases left unmatched: 1. Germline CDR1 reads DFQATT; CDR2 reads SNEGSKA (reference sequence). This CDR3 contains 14 residues. CDR3 protein: CSAREGTGTDTQYF. CDR3 in DNA: TGCAGTGCTAGAGAGGGGACAGGCACAGATACGCAGTATTTT.

In this sample, this clonotype turned up a few times. The chain employs TRBV7-6 and TRBJ2-3, with TRBD2 matching over 9 bases. With 1 base clipped from V and 2 bases from J, the junction kept 7 bases outside the gene matches. This CDR3 region has 17 residues. The V gene's germline CDR1 is SGHVS and CDR2 FNYEAQ. The CDR3 sequence is CASSLVGSGRFTDTQYF. The DNA for the CDR3 is TGTGCCAGCAGCTTAGTCGGTAGCGGGAGATTCACAGATACGCAGTATTTT.

The table lists this clonotype with a few counts. The genes are TRBV6-5 and TRBJ2-1; 7 bases match TRBD2. Germline V gives CDR1 MNHEY, CDR2 SVGAGI. The CDR3 is made up of 16 amino acids. V shed 0 bases and J 3 bases; nucleotides not matched to a gene: 5. The DNA of the CDR3 is TGTGCCAGCAGTTACTCAGGACTAGAGGGCTACAATGAGCAGTTCTTC. Residues: CASSYSGLEGYNEQFF.

In its sample, this clonotype was seen many times. The chain links TRBV6-6 to TRBJ2-7; 7 nucleotides line up with TRBD2. In germline, CDR1 is MNHNY, CDR2 SVGAGI (reference sequence). The CDR3 runs 15 residues. The V gene end was trimmed by 5 bases and the J gene end by 0 bases; junction bases not matched to a gene: 7. The CDR3 DNA follows: TGTGCCAGCAGTGACCCGACTAGCCTCTCCTACGAGCAGTACTTC. Protein: CASSDPTSLSYEQYF.

This clonotype occurred many times. CDR3 nucleotide sequence: TGTGCCAGCAGCACTAACAGGGACGTAAACATTCAGTACTTC. Translated: CASSTNRDVNIQYF. The chain uses TRBV7-3 and TRBJ2-4, with D maybe TRBD1 (6 bases). The CDR3 is 14 amino acids. Germline V lookup: CDR1 SGHTA, CDR2 FQGTGA. V lost 5 bases, J lost 6 bases, and 14 bases lay in between.

This clonotype was counted between two and nine times. The genes are TRBV20-1 and TRBJ1-5; 8 bases fit TRBD1. This CDR3 contains 16 residues. Germline V gene lookup returns CDR1 DFQATT and CDR2 SNEGSKA (reference sequence). J lost 0 bases, V lost 6 bases, and 10 bases had no gene match. The CDR3 nucleotides read TGCAGTGCGGCCCCCGGGACAGGCGATAGCAATCAGCCCCAGCATTTT. As protein: CSAAPGTGDSNQPQHF.

The CDR3 region has the DNA TGTGCCAGCAGCTTTACGGGAGAAGCTTTCTTT. This translates into CASSFTGEAFF. V usage is TRBV5-6 and J usage is TRBJ1-1; no reliable D call. Trimming removed 2 bases from V and 8 bases from J, with 7 bases in between. CDR1 is SGHDT, CDR2 YYEEEE, per germline. The CDR3 totals 11 residues.